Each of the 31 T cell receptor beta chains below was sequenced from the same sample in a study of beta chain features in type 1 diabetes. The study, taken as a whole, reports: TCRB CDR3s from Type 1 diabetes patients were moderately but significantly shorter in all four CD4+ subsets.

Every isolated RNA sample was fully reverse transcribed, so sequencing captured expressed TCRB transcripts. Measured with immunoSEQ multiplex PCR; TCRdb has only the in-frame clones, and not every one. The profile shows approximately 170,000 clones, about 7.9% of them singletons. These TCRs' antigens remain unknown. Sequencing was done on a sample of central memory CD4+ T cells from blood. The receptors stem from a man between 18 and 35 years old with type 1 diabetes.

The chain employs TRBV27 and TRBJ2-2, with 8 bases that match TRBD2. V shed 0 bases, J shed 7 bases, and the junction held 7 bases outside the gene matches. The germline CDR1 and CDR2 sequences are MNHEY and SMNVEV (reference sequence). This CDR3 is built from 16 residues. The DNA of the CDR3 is TGTGCCAGCAGTTTATCGTACGGGGGGGCTTACGGGGAGCTGTTTTTT. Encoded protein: CASSLSYGGAYGELFF.

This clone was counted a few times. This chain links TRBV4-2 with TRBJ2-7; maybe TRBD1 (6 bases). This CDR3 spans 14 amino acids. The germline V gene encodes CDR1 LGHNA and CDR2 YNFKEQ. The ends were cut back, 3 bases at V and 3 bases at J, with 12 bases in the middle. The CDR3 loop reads CASSQLTGGYEQYF. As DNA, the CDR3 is TGTGCCAGCAGCCAGTTGACAGGTGGCTACGAGCAGTACTTC.

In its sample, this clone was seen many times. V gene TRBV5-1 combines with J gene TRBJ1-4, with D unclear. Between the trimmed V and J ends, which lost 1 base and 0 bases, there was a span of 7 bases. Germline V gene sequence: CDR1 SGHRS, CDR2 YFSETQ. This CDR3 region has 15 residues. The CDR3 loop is CASSLRPATNEKLFF. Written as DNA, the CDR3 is TGCGCCAGCAGCTTGCGTCCTGCAACTAATGAAAAACTGTTTTTT.

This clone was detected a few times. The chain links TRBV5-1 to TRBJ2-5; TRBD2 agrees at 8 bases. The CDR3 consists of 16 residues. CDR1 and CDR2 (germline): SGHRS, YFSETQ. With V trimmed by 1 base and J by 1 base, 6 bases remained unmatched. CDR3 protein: CASSLTGGIGQETQYF. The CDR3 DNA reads TGCGCCAGCAGCTTGACGGGGGGGATCGGCCAAGAGACCCAGTACTTC.

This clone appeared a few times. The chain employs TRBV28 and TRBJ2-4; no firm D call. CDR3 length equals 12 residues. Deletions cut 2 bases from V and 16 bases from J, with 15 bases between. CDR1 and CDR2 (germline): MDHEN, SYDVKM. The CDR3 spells CASSLQHQKIYF. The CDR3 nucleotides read TGTGCCAGCAGTTTACAACATCAGAAAATATACTTC.

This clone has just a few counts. In DNA form, the CDR3 reads TGTGCCAGCAGCCAAGGCCTTGGGACAGGGGGCTCGTACTATGGCTACACCTTC. Translation: CASSQGLGTGGSYYGYTF. This chain uses TRBV4-2 with TRBJ1-2; 12 nucleotides line up with TRBD1. CDR1 LGHNA and CDR2 YNFKEQ come from the germline V gene. The CDR3 sequence is 18 residues long. The ends lost 1 base at V and 3 bases at J; junction bases unmatched: 9.

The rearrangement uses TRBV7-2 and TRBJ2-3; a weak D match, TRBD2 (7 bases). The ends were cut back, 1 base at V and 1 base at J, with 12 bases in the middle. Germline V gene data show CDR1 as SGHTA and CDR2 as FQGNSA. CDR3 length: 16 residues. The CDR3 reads CASSLVGAGGTDTQYF. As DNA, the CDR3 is TGTGCCAGCAGCTTAGTGGGGGCGGGAGGCACAGATACGCAGTATTTT.

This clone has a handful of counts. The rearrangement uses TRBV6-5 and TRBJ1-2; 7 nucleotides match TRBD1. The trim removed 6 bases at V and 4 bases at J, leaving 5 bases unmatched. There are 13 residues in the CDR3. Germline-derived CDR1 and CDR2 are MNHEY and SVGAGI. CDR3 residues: CASSSGTVYGYTF. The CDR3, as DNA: TGTGCCAGCAGCTCCGGGACAGTCTATGGCTACACCTTC.

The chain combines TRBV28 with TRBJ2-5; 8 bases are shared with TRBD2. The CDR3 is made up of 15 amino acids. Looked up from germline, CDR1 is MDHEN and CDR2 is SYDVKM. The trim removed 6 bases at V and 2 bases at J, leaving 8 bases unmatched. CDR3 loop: CASSYTGTRQETQYF. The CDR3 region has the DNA TGTGCCAGCAGCTACACCGGGACTAGACAAGAGACCCAGTACTTC.

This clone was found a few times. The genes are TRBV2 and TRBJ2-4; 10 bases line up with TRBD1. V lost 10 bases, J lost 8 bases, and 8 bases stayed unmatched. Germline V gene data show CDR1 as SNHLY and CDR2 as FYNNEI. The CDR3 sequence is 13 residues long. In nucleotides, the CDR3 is TGTGCCACCAGGAGGGGGACAGGGGACATTCAGTACTTC. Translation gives CATRRGTGDIQYF.

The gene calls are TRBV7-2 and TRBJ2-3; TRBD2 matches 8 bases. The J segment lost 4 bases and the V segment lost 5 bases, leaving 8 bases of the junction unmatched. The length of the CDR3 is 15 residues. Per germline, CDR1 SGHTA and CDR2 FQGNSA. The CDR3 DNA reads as TGTGCCAGCAGCCCCCCGCCCGGGGGGGCAGATACGCAGTATTTT. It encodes CASSPPPGGADTQYF.

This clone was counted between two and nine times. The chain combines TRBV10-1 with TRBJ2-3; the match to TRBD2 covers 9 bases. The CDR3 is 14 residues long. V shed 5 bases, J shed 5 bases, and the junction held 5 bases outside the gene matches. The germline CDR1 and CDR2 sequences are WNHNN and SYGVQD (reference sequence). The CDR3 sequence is CASSSGLAQDTQYF. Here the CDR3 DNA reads TGCGCCAGCAGTTCCGGACTAGCGCAAGATACGCAGTATTTT.

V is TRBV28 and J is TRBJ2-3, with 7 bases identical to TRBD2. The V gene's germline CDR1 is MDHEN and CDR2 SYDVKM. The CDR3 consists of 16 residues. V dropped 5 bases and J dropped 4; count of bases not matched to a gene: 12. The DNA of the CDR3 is TGTGCCAGCAGTGTTCTAGCGGATTTGGGGCCAGATACGCAGTATTTT. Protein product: CASSVLADLGPDTQYF.

In nucleotides, the CDR3 is TGTGCCAGCAGTTCACCTCGGGGGGGCCGGGAGACCCAGTACTTC. It is translated as CASSSPRGGRETQYF. The genes are TRBV28 and TRBJ2-5; 8 bases map to TRBD2. J was trimmed by 5 bases and V by 4 bases; bases with no gene match: 9. Germline CDR1 is MDHEN and CDR2 is SYDVKM. This CDR3 region has 15 residues. Supplemented by reference TRBV28 and TRBJ2-5, the full variable domain reads DVKVTQSSRYLVKRTGEKVFLECVQDMDHENMFWYRQDPGLGLRLIYFSYDVKMKEKGDIPEGYSVSREKKERFSLILESASTNQTSMYLCASSSPRGGRETQYFGPGTRLLVL.

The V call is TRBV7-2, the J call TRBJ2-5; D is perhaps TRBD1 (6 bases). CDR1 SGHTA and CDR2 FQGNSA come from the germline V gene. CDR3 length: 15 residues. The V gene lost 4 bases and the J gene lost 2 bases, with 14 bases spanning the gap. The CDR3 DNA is TGTGCCAGCAGCTCACGTGGACAGCCACAAGAGACCCAGTACTTC. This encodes CASSSRGQPQETQYF.

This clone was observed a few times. The chain's CDR3 is CASSGTGQGQETQYF. The CDR3 DNA sequence: TGTGCCAGCAGTGGCACAGGACAGGGGCAAGAGACCCAGTACTTC. This chain uses TRBV27 with TRBJ2-5; 9 bases line up with TRBD1. The CDR3 consists of 15 residues. Losses at the gene ends were 5 bases for V and 2 bases for J; bases not matched to a gene: 6. CDR1 is MNHEY and CDR2 is SMNVEV in the germline V gene (reference sequence).

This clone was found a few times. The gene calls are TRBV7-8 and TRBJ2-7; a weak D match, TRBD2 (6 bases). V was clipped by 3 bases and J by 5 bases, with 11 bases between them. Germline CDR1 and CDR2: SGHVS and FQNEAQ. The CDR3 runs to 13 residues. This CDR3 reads CASSFAGTHEQYF. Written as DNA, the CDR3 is TGTGCCAGCAGCTTCGCGGGGACCCACGAGCAGTACTTC. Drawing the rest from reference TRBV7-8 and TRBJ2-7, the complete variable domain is GAGVSQSPRYKVAKRGQDVALRCDPISGHVSLFWYQQALGQGPEFLTYFQNEAQLDKSGLPSDRFFAERPEGSVSTLKIQRTQQEDSAVYLCASSFAGTHEQYFGPGTRLTVT.

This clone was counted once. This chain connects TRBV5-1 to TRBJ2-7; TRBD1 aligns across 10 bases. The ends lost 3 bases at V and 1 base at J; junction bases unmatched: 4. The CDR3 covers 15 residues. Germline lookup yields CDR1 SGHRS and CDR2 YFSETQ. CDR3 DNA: TGCGCCAGCAGCTCTGGGACAGGGGAGTCCTACGAGCAGTACTTC. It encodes CASSSGTGESYEQYF.

CDR3 in amino acids: CASSSGLDADTQYF. CDR3 in DNA: TGTGCCAGCTCATCCGGACTAGACGCAGATACGCAGTATTTT. This chain joins TRBV18 and TRBJ2-3, with 7 bases aligning to TRBD2. The CDR3 runs 14 residues. The junction had 6 bases not matched to a gene; V was cut back by 5 bases and J by 4 bases. Germline V gene data show CDR1 as KGHSH and CDR2 as LQKENI.

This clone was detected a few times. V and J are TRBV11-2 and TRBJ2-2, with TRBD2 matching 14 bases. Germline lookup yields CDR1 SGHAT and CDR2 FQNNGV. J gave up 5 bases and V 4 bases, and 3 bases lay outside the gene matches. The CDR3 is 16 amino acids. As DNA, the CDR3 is TGTGCCAGCAGCTCGCGGACTAGCGGGGGGACCGGGGAGCTGTTTTTT. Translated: CASSSRTSGGTGELFF.

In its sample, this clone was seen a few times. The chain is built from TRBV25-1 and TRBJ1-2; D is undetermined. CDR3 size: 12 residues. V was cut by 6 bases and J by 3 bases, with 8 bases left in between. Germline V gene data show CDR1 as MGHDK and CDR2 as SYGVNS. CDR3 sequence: CASSQDYYGYTF. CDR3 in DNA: TGTGCCAGCAGCCAGGATTACTATGGCTACACCTTC.

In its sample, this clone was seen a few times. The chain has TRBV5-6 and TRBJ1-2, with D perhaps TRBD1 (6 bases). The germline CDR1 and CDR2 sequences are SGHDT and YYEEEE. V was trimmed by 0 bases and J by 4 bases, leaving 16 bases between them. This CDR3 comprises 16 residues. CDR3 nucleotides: TGTGCCAGCAGCTTGGATCCATCCGGACAGTCCTATGGCTACACCTTC. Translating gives CASSLDPSGQSYGYTF.

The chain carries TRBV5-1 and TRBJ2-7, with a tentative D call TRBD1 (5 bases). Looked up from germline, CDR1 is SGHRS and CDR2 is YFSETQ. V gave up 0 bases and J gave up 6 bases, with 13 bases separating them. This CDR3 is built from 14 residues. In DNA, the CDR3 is TGCGCCAGCAGCTTGGATGTCAGGGAAAGCGAGCAGTACTTC. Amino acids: CASSLDVRESEQYF.

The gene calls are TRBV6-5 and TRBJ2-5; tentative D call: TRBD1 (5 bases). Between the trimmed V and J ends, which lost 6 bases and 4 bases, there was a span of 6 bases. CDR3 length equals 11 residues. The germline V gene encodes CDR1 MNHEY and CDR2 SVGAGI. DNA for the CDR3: TGTGCCAGCAGCACAGGAGAGACCCAGTACTTC. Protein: CASSTGETQYF.

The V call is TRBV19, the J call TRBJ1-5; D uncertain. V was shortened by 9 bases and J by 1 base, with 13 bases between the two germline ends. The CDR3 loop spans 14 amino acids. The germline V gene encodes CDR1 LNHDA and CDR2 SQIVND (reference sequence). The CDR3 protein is CASSQWRSNQPQHF. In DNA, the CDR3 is TGTGCCAGCTCTCAATGGAGAAGCAATCAGCCCCAGCATTTT.

The CDR3 coding sequence is TGTGCCAGCAGCTTAGAGGGGACTAGTTTGTTCTACGAGCAGTACTTC. It yields the protein CASSLEGTSLFYEQYF. The chain links TRBV7-9 to TRBJ2-7; 8 bases agree with TRBD2. This CDR3 is built from 16 residues. Germline CDR1 SEHNR, CDR2 FQNEAQ (reference sequence). With V trimmed by 1 base and J by 3 bases, 8 bases remained unmatched.

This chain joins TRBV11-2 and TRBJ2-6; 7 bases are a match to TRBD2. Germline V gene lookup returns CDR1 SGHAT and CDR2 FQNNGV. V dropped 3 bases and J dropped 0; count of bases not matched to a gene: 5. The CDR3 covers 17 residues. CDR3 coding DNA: TGTGCCAGCAGCTTTAGCGGGTCCAGCTCTGGGGCCAACGTCCTGACTTTC. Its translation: CASSFSGSSSGANVLTF.

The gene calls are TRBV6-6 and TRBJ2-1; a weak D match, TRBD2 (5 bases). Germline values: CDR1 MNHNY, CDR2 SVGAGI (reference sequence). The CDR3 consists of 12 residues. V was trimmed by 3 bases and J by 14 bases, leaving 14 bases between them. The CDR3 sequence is CASSYGPNGEFF. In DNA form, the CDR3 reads TGTGCCAGCAGTTATGGGCCCAACGGGGAGTTCTTC.

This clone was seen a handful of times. This CDR3 reads CAWRGGGGYTF. The CDR3 DNA sequence: TGTGCCTGGAGAGGGGGGGGAGGCTACACCTTC. The V and J genes are TRBV30 and TRBJ1-2; D perhaps matches TRBD1 (6 bases). This CDR3 contains 11 residues. Germline V CDR1 and CDR2: GTSNPN, SVGIG (reference sequence). V was trimmed by 3 bases and J by 8 bases, leaving 10 bases between them.

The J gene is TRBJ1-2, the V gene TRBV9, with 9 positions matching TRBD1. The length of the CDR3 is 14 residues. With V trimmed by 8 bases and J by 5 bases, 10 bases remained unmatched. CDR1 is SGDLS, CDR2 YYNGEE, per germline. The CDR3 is CASRDREREYGYTF. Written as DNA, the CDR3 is TGTGCCAGTAGGGACAGGGAACGAGAATATGGCTACACCTTC.

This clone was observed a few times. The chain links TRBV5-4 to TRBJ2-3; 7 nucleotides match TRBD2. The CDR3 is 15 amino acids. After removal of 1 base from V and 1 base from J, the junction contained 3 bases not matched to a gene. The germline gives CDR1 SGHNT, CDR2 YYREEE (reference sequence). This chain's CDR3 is CASSLWSGGTDTQYF. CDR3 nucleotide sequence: TGTGCCAGCAGCTTGTGGAGCGGGGGCACAGATACGCAGTATTTT. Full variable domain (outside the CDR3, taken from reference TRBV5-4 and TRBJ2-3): ETGVTQSPTHLIKTRGQQVTLRCSSQSGHNTVSWYQQALGQGPQFIFQYYREEENGRGNFPPRFSGLQFPNYSSELNVNALELDDSALYLCASSLWSGGTDTQYFGPGTRLTVL.